This T cell receptor beta chain was profiled in a study of blood T cell repertoires in COVID-19. Study-wide background: T cells, B-cell-depleted T cells, or PBMCs provided the cDNA or gDNA that served as material.

The CDR3 spans 15 residues. V gave up 4 bases and J gave up 8 bases; unmatched junction bases: 7. Germline lookup yields CDR1 MGHRA and CDR2 YSYEKL. Under the authors' procedure: Estimated nucleated cell counts came from reference gene primer amplification. The assay was immunoSEQ multiplex PCR, and TCRdb's table has in-frame clones only and misses some. V and J calls and clone size are copied from that table; D and trimming were computed from the DNA. The repertoire holds approximately 170,000 clones, with approximately 82% as singletons. Sequencing was done on a sample of peripheral blood. This TCR was recovered from a woman older than 75 with active or convalescent COVID-19. The chain links TRBV4-1 to TRBJ1-4; TRBD1 agrees at 10 bases. Here the CDR3 reads CASSPDRGRKEKLFF. The CDR3 coding sequence is TGCGCCAGCAGCCCAGACAGGGGGCGCAAAGAAAAACTGTTTTTT.